This TCR beta chain is drawn from a study of human T cells and chemical hapten exposure. Documented time point: pre-sensitization, week 0. Treatment indicated: therapeutic diphenylcyclopropenone sensitization with weekly scalp DPC. Study-level results: There was a positive correlation between PT1 expanded TCR counts and patch test score.

This clonotype was seen more than once but under ten times. The target antigen is unknown. The authors' processing: Per-sample TCR counts ranged from roughly 23,224 to 750,000, median roughly 96,000. Via MiXCR, TCRdb re-called the RACE reads, giving one row per CDR3 protein. These V and J calls originate from TCRdb's pipeline instead of the authors' own analysis. Of some 98,000 distinct CDR3 sequences in the sample, approximately 10% were seen once. Source: whole blood, taken in connection with sensitization to the hapten diphenylcyclopropenone (DPC). The sequence was obtained from an older woman with alopecia areata. Some clones in this sample may be carry-over from other donors' samples.

CDR3 nucleotides: TGCGCCAGCAGCCCCCTTGGGGGGGGGGGCTACAATGAGCAGTTCTTC. Its translation: CASSPLGGGGYNEQFF. This chain uses TRBV5-1 with TRBJ2-1, with 7 bases identical to TRBD2. The V gene end was trimmed by 4 bases and the J gene end by 3 bases; junction bases not matched to a gene: 10. Per the germline V gene, CDR1 is SGHRS and CDR2 is YFSETQ. This CDR3 region has 16 residues.